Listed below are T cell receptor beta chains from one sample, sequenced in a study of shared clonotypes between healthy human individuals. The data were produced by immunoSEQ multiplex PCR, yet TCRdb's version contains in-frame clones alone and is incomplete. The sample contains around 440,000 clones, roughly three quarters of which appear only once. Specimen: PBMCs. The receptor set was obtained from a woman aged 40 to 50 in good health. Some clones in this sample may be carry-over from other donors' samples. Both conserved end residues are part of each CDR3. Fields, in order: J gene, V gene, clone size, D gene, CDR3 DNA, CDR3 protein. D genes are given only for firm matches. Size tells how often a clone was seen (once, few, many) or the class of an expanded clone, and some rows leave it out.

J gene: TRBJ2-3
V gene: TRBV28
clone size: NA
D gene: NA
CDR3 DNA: TGTGCCAGCGGACCGACCACCACAGATACGCAGTATTTT
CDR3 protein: CASGPTTTDTQYF

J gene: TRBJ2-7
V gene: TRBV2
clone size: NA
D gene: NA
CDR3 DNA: TGTGCCAGCAGCGAAACCCGGGTGGGCGAGCAGTACTTC
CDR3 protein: CASSETRVGEQYF

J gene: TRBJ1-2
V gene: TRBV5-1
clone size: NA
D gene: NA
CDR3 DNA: TGCGCCAGCAGCTCGCTGACAGACCCTTATGGCTACACCTTC
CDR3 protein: CASSSLTDPYGYTF

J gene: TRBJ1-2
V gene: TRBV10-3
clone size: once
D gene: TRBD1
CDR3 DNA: TGTGCCATCAGCCGCCCAAACGAGGGGGCCGGGCGGGGCTACACCTTC
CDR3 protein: CAISRPNEGAGRGYTF

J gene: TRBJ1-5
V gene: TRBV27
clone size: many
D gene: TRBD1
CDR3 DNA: TGTGCCAGCCGAGGGACAGGGAGCAATCAGCCCCAGCATTTT
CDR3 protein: CASRGTGSNQPQHF

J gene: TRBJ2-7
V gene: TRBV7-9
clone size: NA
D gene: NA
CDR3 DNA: TGTGCCAGCAGCCCCGGAGGGTTGCCCTACGAGCAGTACTTC
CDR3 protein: CASSPGGLPYEQYF

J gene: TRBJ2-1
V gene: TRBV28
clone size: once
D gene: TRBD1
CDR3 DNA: TGTGCCAGCACTCCTCCCGGACAGGGGAGTTACAATGAGCAGTTCTTC
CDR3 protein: CASTPPGQGSYNEQFF

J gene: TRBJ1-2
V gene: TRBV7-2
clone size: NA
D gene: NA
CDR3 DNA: TGTGCCAGCAGCGCCGGGGCCCTTGGAAACTATGGCTACACCTTC
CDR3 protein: CASSAGALGNYGYTF

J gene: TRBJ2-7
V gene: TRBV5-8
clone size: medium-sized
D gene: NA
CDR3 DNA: TGTGCCAGCAGCCCGACCCGTTGGACCGAGCAGTACTTC
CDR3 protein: CASSPTRWTEQYF

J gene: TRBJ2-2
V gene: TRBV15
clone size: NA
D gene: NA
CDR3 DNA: TGTGCCACCAGTAACGGACTAAGCGGTGGCACCGGGGAGCTGTTTTTT
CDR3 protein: CATSNGLSGGTGELFF

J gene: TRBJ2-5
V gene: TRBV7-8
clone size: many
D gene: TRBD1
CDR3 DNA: TGTGCCAGCAGCTTAGCCGTCTTGACAGGGGGGAGCGCGAGGGAGACCCAGTACTTC
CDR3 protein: CASSLAVLTGGSARETQYF

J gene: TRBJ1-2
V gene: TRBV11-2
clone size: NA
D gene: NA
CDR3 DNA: TGTGCCAGCAGAAACTATGGCTACACCTTC
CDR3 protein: CASRNYGYTF

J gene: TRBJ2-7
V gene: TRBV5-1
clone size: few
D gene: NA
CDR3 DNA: TGCGCCAGCAGCTTGAGTGGCCACCCAAGTCACGAGCAGTACTTC
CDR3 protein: CASSLSGHPSHEQYF

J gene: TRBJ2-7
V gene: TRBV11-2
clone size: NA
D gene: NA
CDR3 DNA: TGTGCCAGCAGCCAGGGGTCATACGAGCAGTACTTC
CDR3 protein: CASSQGSYEQYF

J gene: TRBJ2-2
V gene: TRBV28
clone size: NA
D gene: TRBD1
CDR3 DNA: TGTGCCAGCAACCGCCGGACAGGGCACACCGGGGAGCTGTTTTTT
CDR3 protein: CASNRRTGHTGELFF

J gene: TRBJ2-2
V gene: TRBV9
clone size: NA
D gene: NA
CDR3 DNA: TGTGCCAGCAGCGTAGACGGTGGCGGCAGGGGTGGCACCGGGGAGCTGTTTTTT
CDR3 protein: CASSVDGGGRGGTGELFF

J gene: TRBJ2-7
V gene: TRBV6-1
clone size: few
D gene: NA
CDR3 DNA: TGTGCCAGCAGTGCAACAGGGAACTCCTACGAGCAGTACTTC
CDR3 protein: CASSATGNSYEQYF

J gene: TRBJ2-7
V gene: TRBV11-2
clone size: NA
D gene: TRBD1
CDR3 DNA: TGTGCCAGCAGAAAACCGGGACAGGGTCGCTACGAGCAGTACTTC
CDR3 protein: CASRKPGQGRYEQYF

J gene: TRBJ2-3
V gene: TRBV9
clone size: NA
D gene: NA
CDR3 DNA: TGTGCCAGCAGCGTAGAGGGGCCCGGGCGAGGGGTGACTACAGATACGCAGTATTTT
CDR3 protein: CASSVEGPGRGVTTDTQYF

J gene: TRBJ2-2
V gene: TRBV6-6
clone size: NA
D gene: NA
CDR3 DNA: TGTGCCAGCAGTTATGGCCACCGGAACACCGGGGAGCTGTTTTTT
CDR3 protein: CASSYGHRNTGELFF

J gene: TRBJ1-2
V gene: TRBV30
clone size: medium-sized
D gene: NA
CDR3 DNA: TGTGCCTGGAGTCGACCGACCTATGGCTACACCTTC
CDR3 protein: CAWSRPTYGYTF

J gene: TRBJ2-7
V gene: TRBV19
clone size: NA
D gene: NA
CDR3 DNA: TGTGCCAGTAGTATCGGACAGAAACCCTACGAGCAGTACTTC
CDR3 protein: CASSIGQKPYEQYF

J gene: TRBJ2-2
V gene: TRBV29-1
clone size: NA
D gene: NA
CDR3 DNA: TGCAGCGTTAGGTTGGACGCAACGAACACCGGGGAGCTGTTTTTT
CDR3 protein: CSVRLDATNTGELFF

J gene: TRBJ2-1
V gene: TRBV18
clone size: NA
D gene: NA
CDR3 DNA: TGTGCCAGCTCACCGCGGACAGCGCTTACCTACAATGAGCAGTTCTTC
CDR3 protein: CASSPRTALTYNEQFF

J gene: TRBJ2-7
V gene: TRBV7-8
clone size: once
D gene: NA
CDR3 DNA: TGTGCCAGCAGCATACGAGGCGAGCAGTACTTC
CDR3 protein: CASSIRGEQYF

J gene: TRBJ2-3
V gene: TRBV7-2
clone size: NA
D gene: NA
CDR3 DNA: TGTGCCAGCAGCCCGGACCGACGGGATACGCAGTATTTT
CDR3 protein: CASSPDRRDTQYF

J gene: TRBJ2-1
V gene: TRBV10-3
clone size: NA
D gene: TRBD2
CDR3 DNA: TGTGCCATCAGTGAGTCTCGTGGCGGGAGGGGCTACAATGAGCAGTTCTTC
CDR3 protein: CAISESRGGRGYNEQFF